The rows below give T cell receptor beta chains drawn from one sample of a study of OX40 agonist ivuxolimab in advanced cancers. Repertoires were generated with immunoSEQ multiplex PCR, while TCRdb's copy carries only in-frame clones and drops some. The repertoire includes tens of thousands of clones, around nine tenths of them detected once, and around 0.51% sits in the top ten. Sequenced here: CD4+ or CD8+ T cells sorted from blood, sampled in a trial of the OX40 agonist ivuxolimab. Source of these receptors: an adult with an advanced solid tumor such as melanoma, head and neck, liver or kidney cancer. CDR3s include the opening cysteine and the closing phenylalanine or tryptophan. The D gene is left open where the match is weak. Clone size, where shown, is once, few, many, or a class for clones that have expanded.

clone size	V gene	D gene	J gene	CDR3 protein	CDR3 DNA
-	TRBV7-2	-	TRBJ2-3	CASTWEESTDTQYF	TGTGCCAGCACGTGGGAGGAAAGCACAGATACGCAGTATTTT
-	TRBV18	TRBD2	TRBJ2-7	CASSPREGGYEQYF	TGTGCCAGCTCCCCTAGGGAGGGTGGCTACGAGCAGTACTTC
once	TRBV4-3	-	TRBJ2-7	CASSQAPGAGEQYF	TGCGCCAGCAGCCAAGCTCCCGGGGCGGGCGAGCAGTACTTC
-	TRBV27	-	TRBJ1-1	CASSLSPGVAFF	TGTGCCAGCAGTTTATCGCCGGGGGTAGCTTTCTTT
-	TRBV29-1	-	TRBJ1-2	CSVEDSIGGYTF	TGCAGCGTTGAAGATTCCATTGGCGGCTACACCTTC
-	TRBV5-4	-	TRBJ2-7	CASSTRASYEQYF	TGTGCCAGCAGTACCCGGGCCTCCTACGAGCAGTACTTC
-	TRBV6-6	-	TRBJ2-5	CASSYSGETQYF	TGTGCCAGCAGTTACTCGGGCGAGACCCAGTACTTC
-	TRBV30	-	TRBJ1-5	CAWSVGPSIQPQHF	TGTGCCTGGAGTGTTGGGCCAAGTATTCAGCCCCAGCATTTT
-	TRBV30	TRBD1	TRBJ2-7	CAWSRGTGQGYEQYF	TGTGCCTGGAGTAGAGGGACAGGGCAGGGGTACGAGCAGTACTTC
once	TRBV18	-	TRBJ2-5	CASSRDLTGETQYF	TGTGCCAGCTCACGGGACCTGACGGGGGAGACCCAGTACTTC
-	TRBV5-8	TRBD2	TRBJ2-7	CASSRDYSSYEQYF	TGTGCCAGCAGCCGGGACTATAGCTCCTACGAGCAGTACTTC
-	TRBV7-3	TRBD2	TRBJ2-1	CASSPGLAYNEQFF	TGTGCCAGCAGCCCAGGACTAGCCTACAATGAGCAGTTCTTC
-	TRBV7-6	-	TRBJ2-5	CASSPQETQYF	TGTGCCAGCAGCCCCCAAGAGACCCAGTACTTC
-	TRBV7-2	TRBD1	TRBJ2-2	CASRPPGQANTGELFF	TGTGCCAGCAGACCCCCGGGACAGGCTAACACCGGGGAGCTGTTTTTT
-	TRBV28	-	TRBJ1-2	CASSRPGGGADLHGYTF	TGTGCCAGCAGTCGCCCGGGAGGAGGGGCGGACCTCCATGGCTACACCTTC
-	TRBV6-5	-	TRBJ2-3	CASSPRGATTDTQYF	TGTGCCAGCAGTCCCAGGGGAGCGACGACAGATACGCAGTATTTT
-	TRBV2	-	TRBJ1-5	CASSEGGGPQHF	TGTGCCAGCTCCGAAGGTGGGGGACCCCAGCATTTT
-	TRBV2	-	TRBJ2-5	CASSLARVKQETQYF	TGTGCCAGCAGCTTAGCGCGGGTGAAGCAAGAGACCCAGTACTTC
-	TRBV20-1	-	TRBJ2-7	CSGQSYEQYF	TGCAGTGGGCAGTCCTACGAGCAGTACTTC
-	TRBV14	-	TRBJ2-2	CASSPRGLARNTGELFF	TGTGCCAGCAGCCCCCGGGGTCTCGCCAGAAACACCGGGGAGCTGTTTTTT
-	TRBV6-6	-	TRBJ2-3	CAIRTFMWGSDTQYF	TGTGCCATACGTACCTTCATGTGGGGGTCAGATACGCAGTATTTT
-	TRBV19	-	TRBJ2-7	CASSIIADSSYEQYF	TGTGCCAGTAGTATTATCGCGGATAGCTCCTACGAGCAGTACTTC
-	TRBV19	TRBD1	TRBJ1-2	CASSVDRGGSGYTF	TGTGCCAGTAGTGTCGACAGGGGGGGATCTGGCTACACCTTC
-	TRBV6-5	TRBD2	TRBJ2-1	CASSKGGLAGYEQFF	TGTGCCAGCAGCAAGGGAGGACTAGCGGGCTATGAGCAGTTCTTC
-	TRBV20-1	-	TRBJ2-7	CSALYSYEQYF	TGCAGTGCCCTCTACTCCTACGAGCAGTACTTC
once	TRBV7-6	-	TRBJ2-3	CASSPGTNRKSDTQYF	TGTGCCAGCAGCCCCGGGACCAACCGAAAATCTGATACGCAGTATTTT
-	TRBV7-9	TRBD1	TRBJ2-3	CASSAYRGRGDTQYF	TGTGCCAGCAGCGCTTACAGGGGAAGGGGAGATACGCAGTATTTT
-	TRBV5-1	TRBD2	TRBJ2-2	CASSERTSGSYTGELFF	TGCGCCAGCAGCGAAAGGACTAGCGGGAGTTATACCGGGGAGCTGTTTTTT
-	TRBV7-2	-	TRBJ2-1	CASSLRPGPYNEQFF	TGTGCCAGCAGCTTACGGCCCGGGCCCTACAATGAGCAGTTCTTC
once	TRBV2	-	TRBJ2-1	CASSDGRASAASYNEQFF	TGTGCCAGCAGTGATGGTAGGGCTAGCGCCGCATCCTACAATGAGCAGTTCTTC
-	TRBV18	-	TRBJ1-5	CASSPGLGQPQHF	TGTGCCAGCTCTCCGGGTCTGGGGCAGCCCCAGCATTTT
-	TRBV28	-	TRBJ2-7	CASEGGYEQYF	TGTGCCAGCGAGGGTGGTTACGAGCAGTACTTC
-	TRBV6-5	-	TRBJ2-2	CASSPGRELFF	TGTGCCAGCAGTCCCGGACGGGAGCTGTTTTTT
-	TRBV10-3	-	TRBJ2-3	CAISLELADTQYF	TGTGCCATCAGTTTAGAACTAGCCGATACGCAGTATTTT
-	TRBV6-5	-	TRBJ1-2	CASSPTGNYGYTF	TGTGCCAGCAGCCCCACGGGGAACTATGGCTACACCTTC
once	TRBV5-1	TRBD1	TRBJ1-2	CASSSGQFHYTF	TGCGCCAGCAGCTCGGGACAGTTTCACTACACCTTC
-	TRBV19	TRBD2	TRBJ2-7	CASTPIAGGIYEQYF	TGTGCCAGTACCCCCATAGCGGGAGGGATCTACGAGCAGTACTTC
-	TRBV28	-	TRBJ2-3	CASSLPSTDTQYF	TGTGCCAGCAGCTTACCTAGCACAGATACGCAGTATTTT
-	TRBV7-2	TRBD2	TRBJ2-1	CASSSRLAGQFF	TGTGCCAGCAGCTCAAGACTAGCGGGACAGTTCTTC
-	TRBV23-1	TRBD1	TRBJ1-1	CASSPYRGLKMNTEAFF	TGCGCCAGCAGTCCTTACAGGGGTTTGAAGATGAACACTGAAGCTTTCTTT
-	TRBV5-6	TRBD1	TRBJ1-5	CASSAGGFNKAQHF	TGTGCCAGCAGCGCAGGGGGGTTTAATAAGGCCCAGCATTTT
-	TRBV2	-	TRBJ1-5	CASSGSRNQPQHF	TGTGCCAGCAGCGGGTCCCGCAATCAGCCCCAGCATTTT
-	TRBV11-2	TRBD1	TRBJ2-7	CASSLGTGSYEQYF	TGTGCCAGCAGCTTAGGGACAGGGTCCTACGAGCAGTACTTC
few	TRBV4-3	-	TRBJ2-2	CASSQDRASGATGELFF	TGCGCCAGCAGCCAAGATCGAGCGAGTGGTGCCACCGGGGAGCTGTTTTTT
-	TRBV7-2	-	TRBJ2-1	CASSLVGSSYNEQFF	TGTGCCAGCAGCTTGGTGGGCAGCTCCTACAATGAGCAGTTCTTC
-	TRBV27	TRBD1	TRBJ2-2	CASSSGTGRGTGELFF	TGTGCCAGCAGCTCCGGGACAGGGAGGGGCACCGGGGAGCTGTTTTTT
few	TRBV5-5	TRBD1	TRBJ2-7	CASSLAPGGYEQYF	TGTGCCAGCAGCTTGGCGCCAGGGGGATACGAGCAGTACTTC
-	TRBV28	-	TRBJ2-7	CATWGVYEQYF	TGTGCCACCTGGGGGGTATACGAGCAGTACTTC
-	TRBV30	-	TRBJ1-6	CAWRGQDSPLHF	TGTGCCTGGAGAGGGCAGGATTCACCCCTCCACTTT
-	TRBV7-8	TRBD2	TRBJ2-7	CASSQGSGGSSYEQYF	TGTGCCAGCAGCCAGGGGTCGGGGGGGAGCTCCTACGAGCAGTACTTC
-	TRBV29-1	-	TRBJ2-7	CSVRSFGGEEQYF	TGCAGCGTTCGAAGTTTTGGGGGAGAAGAGCAGTACTTC
-	TRBV7-3	-	TRBJ2-1	CASSSQFF	TGTGCCAGCAGCTCCCAGTTCTTC
-	TRBV10-3	TRBD2	TRBJ2-1	CAINSGRDDEQFF	TGTGCCATCAATAGCGGGAGGGACGATGAGCAGTTCTTC
-	TRBV2	-	TRBJ2-4	CASSGWGNIQYF	TGTGCCAGCAGTGGGTGGGGGAACATTCAGTACTTC